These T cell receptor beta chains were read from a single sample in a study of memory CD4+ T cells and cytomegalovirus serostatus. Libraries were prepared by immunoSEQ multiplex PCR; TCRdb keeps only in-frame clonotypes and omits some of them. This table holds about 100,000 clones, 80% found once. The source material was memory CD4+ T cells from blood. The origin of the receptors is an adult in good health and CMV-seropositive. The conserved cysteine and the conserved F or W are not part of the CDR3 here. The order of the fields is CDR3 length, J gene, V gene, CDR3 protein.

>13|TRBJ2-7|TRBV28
ASSAPGLSPYEQY
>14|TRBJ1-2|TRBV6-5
ASSYSYDTRGNGYT
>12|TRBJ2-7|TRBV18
ASSPPGPSYEQY
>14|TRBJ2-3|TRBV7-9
ASSLALATSTDTQY
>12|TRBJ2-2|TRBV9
ASSGRANTGELF
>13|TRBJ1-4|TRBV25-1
ASSESYTGGEKLF
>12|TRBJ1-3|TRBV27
ASSFLGQGNTIY
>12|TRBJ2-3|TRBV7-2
ASRTTQITDTQY
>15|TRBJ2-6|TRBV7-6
ASSRDRRISGANVLT
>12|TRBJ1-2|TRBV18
ASSPLTAAYGYT
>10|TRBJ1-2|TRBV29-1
SVEDYASGYT
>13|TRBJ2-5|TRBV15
ATSRDLKYDETQY
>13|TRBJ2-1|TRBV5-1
ASSWTSGGGNEQF
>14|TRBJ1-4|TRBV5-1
ASTPLPGQANEKLF
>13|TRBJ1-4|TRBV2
ASRESGTANEKLF
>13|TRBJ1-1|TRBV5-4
ASSLDSRSNTEAF
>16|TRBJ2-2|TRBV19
ASSISHGLAENTGELF
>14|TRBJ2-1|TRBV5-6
ASSLGVNPYYNEQF
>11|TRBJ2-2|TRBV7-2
ASSLQSPGELF
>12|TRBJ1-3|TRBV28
ASSLWAAGNTIY
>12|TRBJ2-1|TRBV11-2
ASSWGLAGNEQF
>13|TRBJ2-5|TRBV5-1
ASSLISGSQETQY
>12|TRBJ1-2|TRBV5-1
ASSFGSGNYGYT
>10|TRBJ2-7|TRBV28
ASSLGSYEQY
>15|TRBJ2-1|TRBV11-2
ASTPLPSGRANNEQF
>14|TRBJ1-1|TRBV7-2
ASSLSGTGQNTEAF
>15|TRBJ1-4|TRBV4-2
ASSHGQGAATNEKLF
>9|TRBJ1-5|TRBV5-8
ASSFSGRQH
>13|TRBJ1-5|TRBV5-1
ASSATGGRNQPQH
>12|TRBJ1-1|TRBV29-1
SALSGTLNTEAF
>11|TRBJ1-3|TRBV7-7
ASSLAFGNTIY
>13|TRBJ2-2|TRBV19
ASSLALASTGELF
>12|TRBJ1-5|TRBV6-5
ASSLLGGNQPQH
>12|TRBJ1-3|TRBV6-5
ASSYGYSGNTIY
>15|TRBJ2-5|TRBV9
ASSVRGQVTSQETQY
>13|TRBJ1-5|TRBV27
ASSLSYGGFQPQH
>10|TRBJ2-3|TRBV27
ASSLNGVTQY
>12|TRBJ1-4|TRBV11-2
ASSLDPGAGELF
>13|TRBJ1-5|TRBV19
ASSIGGDSNQPQH
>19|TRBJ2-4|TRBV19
ASSRTGRGQSATRAKNIQY
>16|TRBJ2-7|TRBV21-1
ASSKTSRLVGPFYEQY
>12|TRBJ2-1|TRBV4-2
ASSQAEGQYEQF